Included here is one TCR beta chain sequence, with context. The target antigen is unknown. PCR used 60 Vbeta primers and 13 Jbeta primers. The repertoire was sequenced with immunoSEQ multiplex PCR; TCRdb's copy has only in-frame clones and lacks some. The table lists roughly 70,000 clones. This specimen comes from a study of cytomegalovirus exposure and HLA in healthy donors. For the study at large: Out of about 360 genotyped donors, about 76% belonged to the Caucasian-associated ancestry cluster.

Trimming at V came to 4 bases and at J to 10 bases, leaving 7 bases not matched to a gene. Germline loops: CDR1 SGHRS, CDR2 YFSETQ. The CDR3 sequence is 14 residues long. Broader study findings: What a later analysis reportedly showed was that an Asian-associated ancestry cluster had fewer N-insertions than the approximately 720-donor mean.

The receptor comes from a man aged 40-49 years in good health and CMV-seronegative. Sequencing was done on a sample of PBMCs. J is TRBJ1-6 and V is TRBV5-1; TRBD1 aligns across 8 bases. The CDR3 sequence is CASSLDRGWSPLHF. The CDR3 DNA reads as TGCGCCAGCAGCCTAGACAGGGGTTGGTCACCCCTCCACTTT.